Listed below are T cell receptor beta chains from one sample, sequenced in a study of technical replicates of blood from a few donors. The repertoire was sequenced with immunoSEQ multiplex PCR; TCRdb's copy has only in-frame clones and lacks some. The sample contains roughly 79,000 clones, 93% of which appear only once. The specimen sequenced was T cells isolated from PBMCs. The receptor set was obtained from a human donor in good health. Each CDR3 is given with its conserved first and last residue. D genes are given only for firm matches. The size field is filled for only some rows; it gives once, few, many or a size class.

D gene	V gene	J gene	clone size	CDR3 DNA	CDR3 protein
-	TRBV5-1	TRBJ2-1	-	TGCGCCAGCAGCGCTCCTGGGGGGAACAATGAGCAGTTCTTC	CASSAPGGNNEQFF
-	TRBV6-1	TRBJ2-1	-	TGTGCCACATCCGATCGGGGAAGGTCGGAAAATGAGCAGTTCTTC	CATSDRGRSENEQFF
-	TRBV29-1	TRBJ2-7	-	TGCAGCGTTGAAGTGGCCCCAGGGCAGGGTTTGTACGAGCAGTACTTC	CSVEVAPGQGLYEQYF
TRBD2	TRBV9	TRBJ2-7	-	TGTGCCAGCAGCGTAGACGCGGGGGGGCCATACGAGCAGTACTTC	CASSVDAGGPYEQYF
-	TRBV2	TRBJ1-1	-	TGTGCCAGCAGTGAAGATCGGGCAGGGGCCCAAACTGAAGCTTTCTTT	CASSEDRAGAQTEAFF
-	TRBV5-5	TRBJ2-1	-	TGTGCCAGCAGCTTTAGGCTAGCCAATGAGCAGTTCTTC	CASSFRLANEQFF
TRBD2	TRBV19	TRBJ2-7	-	TGTGCCAGTAGTATAGTTGAGCGGGAGACGGAGGAGCAGTACTTC	CASSIVERETEEQYF
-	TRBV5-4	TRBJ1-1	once	TGTGCCAACAGCTCGACGGGCACTGAAGCTTTCTTT	CANSSTGTEAFF
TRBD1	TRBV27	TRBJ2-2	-	TGTGCCAGCAGAACTGACAGGGTGGGCACCGGGGAGCTGTTTTTT	CASRTDRVGTGELFF
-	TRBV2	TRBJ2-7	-	TGTGCCAGCAGTGAAGCGACAGTTTCCTACGAGCAGTACTTC	CASSEATVSYEQYF
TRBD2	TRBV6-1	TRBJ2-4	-	TGTGCCAGCAGTGAACTGGGGCGGGAGTGGGACATTCAGTACTTC	CASSELGREWDIQYF
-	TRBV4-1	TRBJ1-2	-	TGCGCCAGCAGCCAAGACGGGGATTCAAGTGGCTACACCTTC	CASSQDGDSSGYTF
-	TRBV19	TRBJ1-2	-	TGTGCCAGTACTTATTGGGTCTCGGGCTATGGCTACACCTTC	CASTYWVSGYGYTF
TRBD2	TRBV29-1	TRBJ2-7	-	TGCAGCGTTGAGGGACTAGCGGAGGCCTACGAGCAGTACTTC	CSVEGLAEAYEQYF
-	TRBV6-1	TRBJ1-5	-	TGTGCCAGCAGTGTTGGTCGAGGGGGTGGTTATCAGCCCCAGCATTTT	CASSVGRGGGYQPQHF
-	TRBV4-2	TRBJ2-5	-	TGTGCCAGCAGCCAAGATTATGAGACGGCGGCGGAGACCCAGTACTTC	CASSQDYETAAETQYF
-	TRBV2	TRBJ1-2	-	TGTGCCAGCAAGACGGGGATGTACTATGGCTACACCTTC	CASKTGMYYGYTF
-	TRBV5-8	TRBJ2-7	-	TGTGCCAGCACCCCCCGCCCGGGAACCTACGAGCAGTACTTC	CASTPRPGTYEQYF
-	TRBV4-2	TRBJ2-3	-	TGTGCCAGCAGCCAAGATCCGGGGTCAGATACGCAGTATTTT	CASSQDPGSDTQYF
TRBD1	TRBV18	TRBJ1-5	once	TGTGCCAGCTCACCAAGTCCGCCTACAGGGGGCGGTCAGCCCCAGCATTTT	CASSPSPPTGGGQPQHF
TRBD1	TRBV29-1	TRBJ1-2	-	TGCAGCGACGGGAACCATGGACAGGATTATGGCTACACCTTC	CSDGNHGQDYGYTF
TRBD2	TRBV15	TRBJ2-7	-	TGTGCCACCAGCAGAGCCGGGAGGGAGGGCTACGAGCAGTACTTC	CATSRAGREGYEQYF
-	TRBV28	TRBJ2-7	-	TGTGCCAGCACCCTGCGCCCCAAATCCTACGAGCAGTACTTC	CASTLRPKSYEQYF
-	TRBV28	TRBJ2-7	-	TGTGCCAGCGGATTCACCGGGACTCTGCACTACGAGCAGTACTTC	CASGFTGTLHYEQYF
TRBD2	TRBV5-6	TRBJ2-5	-	TGTGCCAGCAGCTTCGGTAGCGGGAGTACTCCGGAGACCCAGTACTTC	CASSFGSGSTPETQYF
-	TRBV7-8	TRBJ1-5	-	TGTGCCAGCAGCTTACAGGGATCGAGCCAGCCCCAGCATTTT	CASSLQGSSQPQHF
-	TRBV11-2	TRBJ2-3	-	TGTGCCAGCAGCCCCGGAGGGCCCCGCACAGATACGCAGTATTTT	CASSPGGPRTDTQYF
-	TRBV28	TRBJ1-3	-	TGTGCCAGCAGAGTGGGGGGTTATAACTCTGGAAACACCATATATTTT	CASRVGGYNSGNTIYF
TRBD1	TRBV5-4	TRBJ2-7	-	TGTGCCAGCAGCTGGGACAGGTCCTCCTACGAGCAGTACTTC	CASSWDRSSYEQYF
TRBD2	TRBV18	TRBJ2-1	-	TGTGCCAGCTCACCTCTCGGGCTAGCGGGAACCAATGAGCAGTTCTTC	CASSPLGLAGTNEQFF
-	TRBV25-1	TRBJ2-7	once	TGTGCCAGCACTAGCCCGTACTCCTACGAGCAGTACTTC	CASTSPYSYEQYF
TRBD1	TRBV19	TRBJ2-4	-	TGTGCCAGTAGTAGGTCAGGGGGTCACATTCAGTACTTC	CASSRSGGHIQYF
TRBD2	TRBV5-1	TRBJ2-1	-	TGCGCCAGCAGCTTGTTGGGACTAGTTTATAATGAGCAGTTCTTC	CASSLLGLVYNEQFF
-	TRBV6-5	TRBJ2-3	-	TGTGCCAGCAGTTCCAATAGACTAGGCACAGATACGCAGTATTTT	CASSSNRLGTDTQYF
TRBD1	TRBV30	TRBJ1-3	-	TGTGCCTGGAGTCGGGGGACAGGGGGAAACACCATATATTTT	CAWSRGTGGNTIYF
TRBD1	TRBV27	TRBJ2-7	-	TGTGCCAGCAGCCCCTTGGACAGGGAGCTCTACGAGCAGTACTTC	CASSPLDRELYEQYF
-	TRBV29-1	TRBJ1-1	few	TGCAGCGGGGGAGAGGGTTGGGATGCTTTCTTT	CSGGEGWDAFF
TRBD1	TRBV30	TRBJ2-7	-	TGTGCCTGGAGTGTGGGACAGGGGGCCTACGAGCAGTACTTC	CAWSVGQGAYEQYF
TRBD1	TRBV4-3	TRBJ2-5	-	TGCGCCAGCAGCCAAGATAGTGACAGGGCCGAGGAGACCCAGTACTTC	CASSQDSDRAEETQYF
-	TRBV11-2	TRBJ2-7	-	TGTGCCAGCAGCCGTTGGGGGCAGAAGAGGGCGACCTACGAGCAGTACTTC	CASSRWGQKRATYEQYF
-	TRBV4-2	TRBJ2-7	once	TGTGCCAGCAGACCTACCTCGGAAGCGGGTATATACGAGCAGTACTTC	CASRPTSEAGIYEQYF
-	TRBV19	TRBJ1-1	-	TGTGCCAGTAATAAGGGGCAGTACACTGAAGCTTTCTTT	CASNKGQYTEAFF
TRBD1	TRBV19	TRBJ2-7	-	TGTGCCAGTAGAGGGGGCAGCTCCTACGAGCAGTACTTC	CASRGGSSYEQYF
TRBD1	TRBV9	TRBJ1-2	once	TGTGCCAGCAGCGCCCGACAGGGGAGAAACTATGGCTACACCTTC	CASSARQGRNYGYTF
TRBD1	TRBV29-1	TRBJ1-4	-	TGCAGCGTCCGGCAGGGGGTGAGGGGTGAAAAACTGTTTTTT	CSVRQGVRGEKLFF